This T cell receptor beta chain was obtained from a study of blood T cell repertoires in COVID-19 (TCRdb year 2020). A note on the overall study: Samples covering the acute and convalescent phases of COVID-19 were provided by collaborators in the United States, Italy and Spain. Subjects who had been exposed to COVID-19, were actively infected with it, or had recovered from it provided the deeply sampled blood TCRbeta repertoires that made up the dataset. Samples came from the ongoing ImmuneRACE study (first 160 participants) plus 1,254 subjects from 6 global collaborators. The repertoires were released in a freely available public database meant as a resource for research on the immune response to SARS-CoV-2. Nearly every sample came with metadata listing a de-identified subject ID, COVID-19 status, age in years and sex. The prospective study material was composed of cDNA or gDNA derived from T cells, B-cell-depleted T cells, or PBMCs. HLA class I and class II types, where available, came from metadata supplied by the sample provider rather than from assay-based typing. What the research found in general, with its limitations: The amount of clinical and demographic metadata varied by source and participant and was provided uncurated.

Looking up the germline V gene (reference sequence) yields CDR1 LGHDT and CDR2 YNNKEL. V loses 3 bases, J loses 5 bases, and the germline ends lie 14 bases apart. From the cysteine through the phenylalanine, the CDR3 covers 15 amino acids. Just CDR3 DNA is preserved here, 45 bases in frame from base 1. The collaborating institutions used their own protocols to collect whole blood in K2EDTA tubes. For TCRbeta analysis, collaborators shipped samples as frozen whole blood, isolated PBMCs, or DNA extracted from either of those sample types. This clone was found once. The target of this receptor is not known. No base quality values were provided; no much bigger clone lies one nucleotide off. The immunoSEQ Assay, a bias-controlled multiplex PCR, was used to amplify TCRbeta CDR3 regions from genomic DNA. The original pipeline was this. Nucleated cell counts per sample were estimated from amplification of reference gene primers within the assay. Sequence reads were collapsed and filtered to measure the absolute abundance of every unique TCRbeta CDR3 rearrangement. For each sample, productive Simpson clonality was calculated by taking the square root of Simpson's diversity index across productive rearrangements. In TCRdb, the immuneACCESS table is reduced to in-frame sequences with V and J assigned. These tables do not hold every clone; where another copy was compared, an unresolved V gene accounts for under half, and the others remain unexplained. The V and J calls and clone size come from that table; D and trimming were worked out from the DNA. The sample profile shows around 150,000 clones; 85% to 90% of them were found once. The top ten constitute 3.5% to 5.5% of the sample.

Material: peripheral blood. The sequence derives from a woman in her thirties or forties with acute or convalescent COVID-19. The chain is made from TRBV3-1 (or the pseudogene TRBV3-2) and TRBJ1-3; tentative D gene TRBD1, with 5 bases matching. At the DNA level, the sequence is TGTGCCAGCAGCCATTTAGCAGGGATGAGAAACACCATATATTTT. It translates as CASSHLAGMRNTIYF.